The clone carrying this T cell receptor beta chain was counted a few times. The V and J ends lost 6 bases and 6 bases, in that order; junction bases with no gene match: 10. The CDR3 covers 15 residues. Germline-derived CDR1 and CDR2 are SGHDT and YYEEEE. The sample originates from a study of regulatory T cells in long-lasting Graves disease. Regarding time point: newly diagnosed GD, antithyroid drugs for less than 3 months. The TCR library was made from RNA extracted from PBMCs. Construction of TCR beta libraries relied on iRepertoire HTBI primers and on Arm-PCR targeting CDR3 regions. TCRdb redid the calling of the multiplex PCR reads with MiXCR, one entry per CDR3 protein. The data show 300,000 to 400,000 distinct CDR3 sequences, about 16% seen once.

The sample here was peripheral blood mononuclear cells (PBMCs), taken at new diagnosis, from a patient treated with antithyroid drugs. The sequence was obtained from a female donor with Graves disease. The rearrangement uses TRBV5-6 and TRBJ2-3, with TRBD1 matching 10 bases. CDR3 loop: CASMRQGAPMDTQYF. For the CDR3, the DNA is TGTGCCAGCATGCGACAGGGGGCTCCGATGGATACGCAGTATTTT.